The sequence of this T cell receptor (beta chain) was determined in a study of blood T cell repertoires in COVID-19. About the research overall: The United States, Italy and Spain supplied acute and convalescent COVID-19 samples.

This CDR3 is 20 amino acids long. Trimming at V came to 1 base and at J to 5 bases, leaving 20 bases not matched to a gene. Germline V gene sequence: CDR1 LGHDT, CDR2 YNNKEL (reference sequence). Clones were sequenced by immunoSEQ multiplex PCR, and TCRdb holds only the in-frame ones, with some missing. The sample comprises fewer than 450,000 clones, 70% to 90% of which are singletons, and 1.2% rests with the top ten. Everyone who took part was roughly 18 to 89 years old, and they came from about two dozen US areas. This TCR derives from a woman aged 18-35 years who had recovered from COVID-19. V and J are TRBV3-1 (or the pseudogene TRBV3-2) and TRBJ2-5, with 9 positions matching TRBD1. Sequenced material: PBMCs or T cells enriched from blood (not recorded which). The CDR3 here is CASSQADRGELGALRETQYF. The CDR3 DNA follows: TGTGCCAGCAGCCAAGCTGACAGGGGGGAGCTTGGGGCCCTGAGGGAGACCCAGTACTTC.